The clone carrying this TCR beta chain was recorded many times. Its antigen is not identified. This entry is derived from a study of spatial heterogeneity in lung cancer. About the research overall: Compared with alpha-chain sequences, beta-chain sequences were consistently detected in greater numbers. TCR transcript counts in tumor regions correlated strongly with a T cell module score from matched bulk RNA-seq.

As for time point: sample taken at primary tumor resection. Unsorted whole RNA from tumor, nontumor lung or frozen PBMC underwent sequencing. V was clipped by 0 bases and J by 4 bases, with 6 bases between them. Germline V gene lookup returns CDR1 LGHDT and CDR2 YNNKEL (reference sequence). The CDR3 consists of 13 residues. The study's findings and limits: Tumor mutation count correlated with how many alpha and beta TCRs expanded intratumorally.

Each molecule of TCR cDNA was tagged with one unique molecular identifier. One entry per CDR3 protein, called by TCRdb with MiXCR from the 5' RACE reads. Of over 8,500 distinct CDR3 sequences in the sample, roughly an eighth were seen once. The sequence was collected from a male donor with early-stage non-small cell lung cancer. The chain links TRBV3-1 to TRBJ1-2, with unresolved D. This specimen was lung tumor tissue, taken at surgery. CDR3 in amino acids: CASSQEGFYGYTF. For the CDR3, the DNA is TGTGCCAGCAGCCAAGAGGGCTTCTATGGCTACACCTTC.